This TCR beta chain was recorded in a study of cytomegalovirus exposure and HLA in healthy donors. For the study at large: HLA-typed donors were the source of around 80 million unique TCRs, which an early data release held.

Overall study findings and caveats: A later analysis reportedly found that, within productive TCRs, an Asian-associated ancestry cluster had fewer N-insertions than the mean observed across the approximately 690 donors. Later analysis suggested most CMV-associated TCR beta chains were HLA-restricted. Further analysis was carried out later, and it showed several of the most significant clusters appearing linked to common viral pathogens.

As to this clone: Its cognate antigen is unknown.

The PCR was carried out with 60 Vbeta primers and 13 Jbeta primers. The repertoire was sequenced with immunoSEQ multiplex PCR; TCRdb's copy has only in-frame clones and lacks some. The data show around 130,000 clones, 77% seen once. Material for sequencing was PBMCs. This receptor was taken from a man in his late teens or twenties in good health and CMV-seropositive.

This CDR3 reads CASGLVDSGFPTDTQYF. The DNA for the CDR3 is TGTGCTAGTGGTTTGGTAGATAGCGGTTTCCCCACAGATACGCAGTATTTT. J is TRBJ2-3 and V is TRBV12-5, with D perhaps TRBD2 (6 bases). Trimming shortened V by 0 bases and J by 2 bases, and 15 bases separated the two germline ends. CDR3 length equals 17 residues. Germline lookup yields CDR1 LGHNT and CDR2 FRNRAP.